This TCR beta chain originates from a study of CD8 T cells in Susac syndrome. In this sample, this clonotype turned up once. Germline V gene sequence: CDR1 MNHEY, CDR2 SMNVEV (reference sequence). The J segment lost 5 bases and the V segment lost 5 bases, leaving 9 bases of the junction unmatched. The CDR3 has 16 amino acids. RNA in amounts of roughly 0.5 to 1 ug was reverse transcribed with random hexamers. TCRdb re-called the immunoSEQ multiplex PCR reads with MiXCR, one entry per CDR3 protein. This sample yields some 130,000 distinct CDR3 sequences, of which around 91% are seen a single time; 0.24% belongs to the top ten.

Specimen: CD8+ T cells from PBMCs. The chain uses TRBV27 and TRBJ2-1; TRBD1 aligns across 10 bases. This TCR was recovered from a human donor with multiple sclerosis. The CDR3 sequence: CASSARTGGTDNEQFF. The CDR3 bases are TGTGCCAGCAGTGCCCGGACAGGGGGTACCGACAATGAGCAGTTCTTC.